The T cell receptor beta chain described here comes from a study of T-cell reconstitution after alpha-beta-depleted transplantation in children. Whole-study results and caveats: T-cell counts and diversity at one year following transplant were attributed mainly to newly produced T cells.

Trimming left V 5 bases short and J 5 bases short, with 12 bases between. CDR3 size: 13 residues. Germline CDR1 and CDR2: LNHNV and YYDKDF (reference sequence). Unique molecular identifiers were used to barcode this TCRbeta library. Each CDR3 protein is one row after TCRdb ran MiXCR on the PCR reads. The sample includes fewer than 1 million distinct CDR3 sequences, around 15% of them seen just once. With regard to this clonotype: The antigen remains unidentified.

The rearrangement links TRBV15 to TRBJ2-5; D uncertain. The clonotype originates from a male patient under 18 who had a stem cell transplant for acute lymphoblastic leukemia, so the T cells may come from the graft donor. The sequenced sample was PBMCs, mostly from graft donor cells, obtained 360 days after TCRalphabeta/CD19-depleted stem cell transplant. This CDR3 is CATSPPSLETQYF. In nucleotides, the CDR3 is TGTGCCACCAGCCCCCCCAGTCTGGAGACCCAGTACTTC.